This T cell receptor (beta chain) was retrieved from a study of T cell responses to AZD1222 COVID-19 vaccine. Sequencing used immunoSEQ multiplex PCR; TCRdb keeps in-frame clones, though not all of them. This repertoire shows 140,000 to 150,000 clones, about 90% found once; its top ten account for 3% to 4%. Doses given second, at about 4 or about 12 weeks, were pooled. CDR1 is KGHSH, CDR2 LQKENI, per germline. The CDR3 totals 18 residues. With V trimmed by 0 bases and J by 4 bases, 10 bases remained unmatched. This rearrangement joins TRBV18 to TRBJ1-2; 11 positions match TRBD1. The clonotype originates from an adult who received the AZD1222 COVID-19 vaccine. This specimen consisted of peripheral blood, obtained 28 days after the second AZD1222 dose. The CDR3 sequence is CASSPPYVGQGAGYGYTF. The CDR3, as DNA: TGTGCCAGCTCACCACCGTACGTCGGACAGGGGGCTGGCTATGGCTACACCTTC.